What follows are 20 T cell receptor beta chains derived from one specimen sequenced in a study of shared clonotypes between healthy human individuals. TCRdb's table, derived via immunoSEQ multiplex PCR, lists solely in-frame clones and lacks some. The sample shows 660,000 or so clones, approximately 96% of them seen only once. The naive CD8 fraction comprised CD45RO-negative cells positively selected for CCR7 and excluded terminally differentiated effector memory CD45RA+ cells. The sample taken for sequencing was naive CD8+ T cells sorted from blood. All receptors come from a woman aged 25 to 39 in good health.

The CDR3: CASSPRDYNEQFF. DNA of the CDR3: TGTGCCAGCAGCCCCCGGGACTACAATGAGCAGTTCTTC. The chain combines TRBV7-7 with TRBJ2-1; D perhaps matches TRBD2 (5 bases). The germline V gene has CDR1 SSHAT and CDR2 FNYEAQ (reference sequence). The CDR3 is 13 residues long. Trimming took 5 bases from V and 3 from J, leaving 8 bases between them.

This chain connects TRBV13 to TRBJ2-1; 9 bases are shared with TRBD1. V lost 5 bases and J lost 0; bases outside the gene matches: 5. There are 16 residues in the CDR3. Germline values: CDR1 PRHDT, CDR2 FYEKMQ (reference sequence). The CDR3 DNA sequence: TGTGCCAGCAGCACAGGACAGGGGATCTCCTACAATGAGCAGTTCTTC. The encoded protein is CASSTGQGISYNEQFF.

J is TRBJ2-2 and V is TRBV13; D assignment may be TRBD1 or TRBD2 (6 bases each). V was shortened by 6 bases and J by 9 bases, with 17 bases between the two germline ends. The CDR3 covers 14 residues. Germline assignment: CDR1 PRHDT and CDR2 FYEKMQ (reference sequence). The CDR3 loop is CASRPITGAWELFF. DNA for the CDR3: TGTGCCAGCAGACCTATAACGGGGGCATGGGAGCTGTTTTTT.

The V call is TRBV28, the J call TRBJ2-3; 12 bases are a match to TRBD2. CDR3 length: 18 amino acids. Looked up from germline, CDR1 is MDHEN and CDR2 is SYDVKM. V dropped 3 bases and J dropped 4; count of bases not matched to a gene: 11. The CDR3 nucleotides read TGTGCCAGCAGTTTTGTTCCTAGCGGGAGGGATTGGGCAGATACGCAGTATTTT. Protein sequence: CASSFVPSGRDWADTQYF.

V is TRBV10-3 and J is TRBJ1-5; 8 nucleotides align to TRBD1. Germline CDR1 ENHRY, CDR2 SYGVKD. CDR3 length: 15 amino acids. V gave up 3 bases and J gave up 1 base; unmatched junction bases: 2. The DNA for the CDR3 is TGTGCCATCAGTGATGACAGGGGAAGCAATCAGCCCCAGCATTTT. It specifies CAISDDRGSNQPQHF.

This clone was seen only once. A read error may account for a junction end that differs from germline. In the same sample, other DNA sequences code for this CDR3. The chain has TRBV9 and TRBJ1-1, with unresolved D. The CDR3 contains 13 residues. CDR1 SGDLS and CDR2 YYNGEE come from the germline V gene. Written as DNA, the CDR3 is TGTGCCAGCAGCGTAGAGGCGAACACTGAGGCTTTCTTT. It is translated as CASSVEANTEAFF.

This chain connects TRBV28 to TRBJ2-7, with TRBD2 matching over 9 bases. Germline V gene sequence: CDR1 MDHEN, CDR2 SYDVKM. This CDR3 is built from 16 residues. V was clipped by 5 bases and J by 2 bases; unmatched bases: 10. The CDR3 nucleotides read TGTGCCAGCAGTCCCCACCATAGCGGGAGAACCTACGAGCAGTACTTC. Amino acid sequence: CASSPHHSGRTYEQYF.

The chain uses TRBV2 and TRBJ1-3; TRBD1 matches at 7 bases. The V segment lost 4 bases and the J segment 3 bases; nucleotides outside the gene matches: 9. The CDR3 has 16 residues. CDR1 is SNHLY, CDR2 FYNNEI, per germline. CDR3 bases: TGTGCCAGCAGTGCCTCGGGGACAGCGGGTGGAAACACCATATATTTT. Protein sequence: CASSASGTAGGNTIYF.

This chain uses TRBV10-1 with TRBJ2-7; 7 bases fit TRBD1. CDR3 size: 14 residues. V shed 6 bases and J 2 bases; nucleotides not matched to a gene: 7. Per germline, CDR1 WNHNN and CDR2 SYGVQD (reference sequence). The CDR3 bases are TGCGCCAGCAGCCCGACAGGGTTTACCTACGAGCAGTACTTC. This encodes CASSPTGFTYEQYF.

The J gene is TRBJ2-7, the V gene TRBV13; 9 positions agree with TRBD1. CDR1 and CDR2 from the germline V gene are PRHDT and FYEKMQ (reference sequence). This CDR3 spans 14 amino acids. With 5 bases clipped from V and 3 bases from J, the junction kept 5 bases outside the gene matches. The CDR3 nucleotides are TGTGCCAGCAGCCCCGGGACAGGGATCTACGAGCAGTACTTC. Residues: CASSPGTGIYEQYF.

The V call is TRBV27, the J call TRBJ2-1; 9 bases align to TRBD2. Trimming at V came to 4 bases and at J to 2 bases, leaving 18 bases not matched to a gene. Germline assignment: CDR1 MNHEY and CDR2 SMNVEV (reference sequence). The CDR3 has 20 residues. This CDR3 is CASSSVEAGGGLSTYNEQFF. The DNA for the CDR3 is TGTGCCAGCAGTTCGGTTGAAGCGGGAGGCGGGTTGTCGACCTACAATGAGCAGTTCTTC.

CDR3 sequence: CASSGLAGDIDTQYF. In DNA form, the CDR3 reads TGTGCCAGTAGCGGACTAGCGGGAGATATAGATACGCAGTATTTT. The V gene is TRBV19, the J gene TRBJ2-3, with TRBD2 matching 13 bases. This CDR3 is 15 amino acids long. Germline-derived CDR1 and CDR2 are LNHDA and SQIVND (reference sequence). Trimming cost V 6 bases and J 5 bases; bases outside gene matches: 5. Full variable domain (remainder filled in from reference TRBV19 and TRBJ2-3): DGGITQSPKYLFRKEGQNVTLSCEQNLNHDAMYWYRQDPGQGLRLIYYSQIVNDFQKGDIAEGYSVSREKKESFPLTVTSAQKNPTAFYLCASSGLAGDIDTQYFGPGTRLTVL.

The rearrangement uses TRBV7-9 and TRBJ2-2; 11 bases are shared with TRBD2. In germline, CDR1 is SEHNR, CDR2 FQNEAQ (reference sequence). The length of the CDR3 is 16 residues. V gave up 5 bases and J gave up 2 bases; unmatched junction bases: 4. Here the CDR3 DNA reads TGTGCCAGCAGCCCCACTAGCGGGAGCAACACCGGGGAGCTGTTTTTT. Amino acids: CASSPTSGSNTGELFF.

The CDR3 DNA sequence: TGTGCCAGCAGGTCAGGGGTGGGAGCTTTCTTT. This translates into CASRSGVGAFF. V and J are TRBV6-5 and TRBJ1-1, with D perhaps TRBD1 (6 bases). Per germline, CDR1 MNHEY and CDR2 SVGAGI. The ends were cut back, 6 bases at V and 10 bases at J, with 12 bases in the middle. The CDR3 is 11 residues long.

CDR3 in DNA: TGTGCCAGCAGCCCCAGGGAGACAAGAAACACTGAAGCTTTCTTT. It encodes CASSPRETRNTEAFF. The V call is TRBV6-5, the J call TRBJ1-1, with D perhaps matching TRBD1 (5 bases). The V gene's germline CDR1 is MNHEY and CDR2 SVGAGI. Trimming took 6 bases from V and 2 from J, leaving 16 bases between them. This CDR3 contains 15 residues.

This clone has just one count. The chain joins TRBV7-2 to TRBJ2-7, with unresolved D. V was shortened by 3 bases and J by 0 bases, with 9 bases between the two germline ends. Looked up from germline, CDR1 is SGHTA and CDR2 is FQGNSA. The CDR3 is made up of 14 amino acids. CDR3 DNA: TGTGCCAGCAGCTTCCCGAAGGGCTCCTACGAGCAGTACTTC. This codes for CASSFPKGSYEQYF.

This chain links TRBV7-9 with TRBJ1-4; D not resolved. Trimming took 4 bases from V and 6 from J, leaving 9 bases between them. The V gene's germline CDR1 is SEHNR and CDR2 FQNEAQ (reference sequence). There are 13 residues in the CDR3. The CDR3 DNA follows: TGTGCCAGCAGCTACCCACTGGATGAAAAACTGTTTTTT. Protein: CASSYPLDEKLFF.

The rearrangement links TRBV2 to TRBJ1-1; no clear D gene. V lost 2 bases and J 0 bases, leaving 13 bases between the germline ends. Germline V lookup: CDR1 SNHLY, CDR2 FYNNEI. CDR3 length: 16 amino acids. CDR3 bases: TGTGCCAGCAGTGAACCAGCCGCCCTAATGAACACTGAAGCTTTCTTT. Translated: CASSEPAALMNTEAFF.

The chain joins TRBV7-3 to TRBJ2-1; 7 nucleotides align to TRBD2. After removal of 2 bases from V and 4 bases from J, the junction contained 5 bases not matched to a gene. This CDR3 has 15 residues. CDR1 and CDR2 (germline): SGHTA, FQGTGA. CDR3 sequence (DNA): TGTGCCAGCAGCTTAGCTAGCGGAGAATACAATGAGCAGTTCTTC. As protein: CASSLASGEYNEQFF.

This chain joins TRBV28 and TRBJ2-7; 7 nucleotides agree with TRBD1. Germline assignment: CDR1 MDHEN and CDR2 SYDVKM. This CDR3 has 13 residues. The ends lost 8 bases at V and 0 bases at J; junction bases unmatched: 4. CDR3 sequence (DNA): TGTGCCAGCGGGGGACAGAGCTCCTACGAGCAGTACTTC. This sequence encodes CASGGQSSYEQYF.